These T cell receptor beta chains were read from a single sample in a study of blood T cell repertoires in COVID-19. Using immunoSEQ multiplex PCR, the repertoire was profiled, and TCRdb retains in-frame clones only, with some absent. Of fewer than 400,000 clones listed, around 85% were seen once; the top ten hold roughly 3.9%. The sample taken for sequencing was peripheral blood. The source is a woman between 18 and 29 years old with acute or convalescent COVID-19. CDR3s include the opening cysteine and the closing phenylalanine or tryptophan.

J gene | V gene | CDR3 protein
TRBJ2-3 | TRBV30 | CAWSRTGGTDTQYF
TRBJ2-7 | TRBV7-6 | CASSLVSASGSIPEQYF
TRBJ1-5 | TRBV6-1 | CASSENTGVYQPQHF
TRBJ2-3 | TRBV10-1 | CASRSGTGVGDTQYF
TRBJ2-7 | TRBV11-2 | CASSLSRDFSYEQYF
TRBJ1-6 | TRBV6-5 | CASSYSGQGNSPLHF
TRBJ1-6 | TRBV6-4 | CASSGTGNSPLHF
TRBJ2-7 | TRBV24-1 | CATSDSTGKYF
TRBJ2-7 | TRBV6-5 | CASGTSDRYEQYF
TRBJ1-5 | TRBV6-1 | CASSEDTGLPQHF
TRBJ2-1 | TRBV19 | CASSIVVSDEQFF
TRBJ2-1 | TRBV5-4 | CASSRTSGSDEQFF
TRBJ2-7 | TRBV7-3 | CASSPDPRGEQYF
TRBJ2-5 | TRBV2 | CASRETNQETQYF
TRBJ1-3 | TRBV28 | CASSSPGQASGNTIYF
TRBJ1-4 | TRBV5-1 | CASSFQGGVEKLFF
TRBJ1-2 | TRBV10-3 | CAISESGGLTATKSYTF
TRBJ1-1 | TRBV5-1 | CASSLSGEREAFF
TRBJ1-4 | TRBV28 | CASSLQGGYNEKLFF
TRBJ2-7 | TRBV29-1 | CSVIAGGTYEQYF
TRBJ1-1 | TRBV10-1 | CASRAQGTQEAFF
TRBJ1-1 | TRBV28 | CASSLYSKNTEAFF
TRBJ2-7 | TRBV18 | CASSPSGTVYEQYF
TRBJ2-5 | TRBV27 | CASSSFNAGGGETQYF
TRBJ1-6 | TRBV11-3 | CASSLDRYSPLHF
TRBJ1-6 | TRBV3-1/TRBV3-2 | CASSQTGGGDSPLHF
TRBJ2-5 | TRBV24-1 | CATSDMHRGQETQYF
TRBJ1-3 | TRBV24-1 | CAQRTEGTSGNTIYF
TRBJ2-7 | TRBV28 | CASYHEAHEQYF
TRBJ2-3 | TRBV3-1/TRBV3-2 | CASSRVPLTSGGGTDTQYF
TRBJ1-1 | TRBV12-3/TRBV12-4 | CASSLGRGTEAFF
TRBJ2-3 | TRBV29-1 | CSVGGLRLTDTQYF
TRBJ1-6 | TRBV15 | CATSSNNSPLHF
TRBJ2-1 | TRBV7-3 | CASSSSGSGDEQFF
TRBJ1-5 | TRBV19 | CASSARGDQPQHF
TRBJ1-1 | TRBV5-4 | CASSLLGNTEAFF
TRBJ1-6 | TRBV5-5 | CASRREGVPSPLHF
TRBJ2-1 | TRBV6-5 | CASTHWSGVAEQFF
TRBJ2-5 | TRBV7-8 | CASSPYRGRTVQETQYF
TRBJ2-2 | TRBV28 | CASSLLGLARNTGELFF
TRBJ2-1 | TRBV5-1 | CASSSTGSSDNEQFF
TRBJ2-7 | TRBV5-5 | CASSLWGGYEQYF
TRBJ1-2 | TRBV30 | CAWALGGSYGYTF
TRBJ1-5 | TRBV2 | CASSDNGPSGQPQHF
TRBJ2-7 | TRBV19 | CASATAGYYEQYF
TRBJ2-1 | TRBV28 | CASTTLTGSYNEQFF